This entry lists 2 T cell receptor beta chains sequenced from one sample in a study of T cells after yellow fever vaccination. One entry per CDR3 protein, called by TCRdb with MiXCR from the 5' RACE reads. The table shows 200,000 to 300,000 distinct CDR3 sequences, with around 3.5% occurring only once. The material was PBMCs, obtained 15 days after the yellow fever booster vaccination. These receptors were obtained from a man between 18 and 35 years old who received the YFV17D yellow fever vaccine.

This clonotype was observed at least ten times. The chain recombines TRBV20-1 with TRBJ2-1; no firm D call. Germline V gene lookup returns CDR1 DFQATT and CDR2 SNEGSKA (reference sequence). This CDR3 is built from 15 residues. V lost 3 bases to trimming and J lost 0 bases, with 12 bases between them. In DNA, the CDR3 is TGCAGTGCTAGTTCCGGGTTCAACTCCTACAATGAGCAGTTCTTC. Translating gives CSASSGFNSYNEQFF.

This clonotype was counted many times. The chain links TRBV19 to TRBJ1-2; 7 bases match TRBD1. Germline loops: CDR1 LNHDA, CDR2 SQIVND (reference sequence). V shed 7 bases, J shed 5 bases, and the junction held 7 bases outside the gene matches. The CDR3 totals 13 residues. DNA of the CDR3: TGTGCCAGTACCACCGGGACAGAGTATGGCTACACCTTC. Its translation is CASTTGTEYGYTF.